A single sample gave rise to the 26 T cell receptor beta chains below, sequenced in a study of brain T cells in children with intractable seizures (dated by TCRdb to about 2021). Read against the paper, the sample's time point label means: resected brain tissue, or blood drawn just prior to surgery. The protocol used for the library was the immunoSEQ multiplex PCR assay. The table was pulled from immuneACCESS by TCRdb, which kept in-frame rearrangements only. Such tables lose some clones; where checked, under half of the loss comes from unresolved V genes, and the rest has no known cause. The sample table holds more than 40,000 clones, of which around nine tenths were seen once. The ten largest clones capture 6.3% of the sample. This material consisted of peripheral blood, taken at surgery. The receptors were gathered from a girl aged 2-10 years with tuberous sclerosis and intractable seizures.

The chain recombines TRBV5-1 with TRBJ2-6; no clear D gene. The germline V gene encodes CDR1 SGHRS and CDR2 YFSETQ. This CDR3 has 14 residues. The V gene lost 0 bases and the J gene lost 4 bases, with 5 bases spanning the gap. The CDR3 protein is CASSLVFGANVLTF. The CDR3 coding sequence is TGCGCCAGCAGCTTGGTGTTCGGGGCCAACGTCCTGACTTTC.

The chain recombines TRBV9 with TRBJ2-5; perhaps TRBD2 as D (7 bases). V was clipped by 3 bases and J by 4 bases, with 13 bases between them. The CDR3 is 14 amino acids. Germline loops: CDR1 SGDLS, CDR2 YYNGEE. CDR3 amino acids: CASSAWGGGETQYF. The CDR3 DNA is TGTGCCAGCAGCGCGTGGGGGGGCGGAGAGACCCAGTACTTC. The full variable domain, its missing parts supplied by reference TRBV9 and TRBJ2-5, is DSGVTQTPKHLITATGQRVTLRCSPRSGDLSVYWYQQSLDQGLQFLIQYYNGEERAKGNILERFSAQQFPDLHSELNLSSLELGDSALYFCASSAWGGGETQYFGPGTRLLVL.

V is TRBV24-1 and J is TRBJ1-4; possible D gene TRBD1, 6 bases. V dropped 4 bases and J dropped 4 bases, with 12 bases sitting between them. The CDR3 runs 15 residues. CDR1 and CDR2 (germline): KGHDR, SFDVKD. This CDR3 is CATSDTGSGNEKLFF. CDR3 nucleotides: TGTGCCACCAGTGACACAGGGAGTGGTAATGAAAAACTGTTTTTT.

The chain links TRBV24-1 to TRBJ2-7; 8 nucleotides match TRBD1. Trimming at V came to 1 base and at J to 7 bases, leaving 8 bases not matched to a gene. Germline V CDR1 and CDR2: KGHDR, SFDVKD. This CDR3 has 15 amino acids. DNA of the CDR3: TGTGCCACCAGTGATTTTGGACAGGGCACGGGGGAGCAGTACTTC. As protein: CATSDFGQGTGEQYF.

The chain recombines TRBV6-2 or TRBV6-3 with TRBJ2-5, with TRBD2 matching over 7 bases. Losses at the gene ends were 6 bases for V and 1 base for J; bases not matched to a gene: 14. Germline V lookup: CDR1 MNHEY, CDR2 SVGEGT. The CDR3 length is 17 residues. The DNA of the CDR3 is TGTGCCAGCAGCCGAGGACTAGTAATAACCCGCCAAGAGACCCAGTACTTC. Translated: CASSRGLVITRQETQYF.

The chain is built from TRBV6-2 or TRBV6-3 and TRBJ2-7; 7 bases fit TRBD2. The CDR3 length is 18 residues. Trimming removed 0 bases from V and 0 bases from J; junction bases left unmatched: 11. CDR1 is MNHEY and CDR2 is SVGEGT in the germline V gene. The CDR3: CASSYSTGRRGSSYEQYV. CDR3 DNA: TGTGCCAGCAGTTACTCTACTGGTCGTCGCGGGAGCTCCTACGAGCAGTACGTC.

This chain uses TRBV7-6 with TRBJ1-1, with D perhaps matching TRBD1 (6 bases). The CDR3 runs to 14 residues. Trimming removed 5 bases at V and 2 bases at J, with 12 bases between. Germline V gene sequence: CDR1 SGHVS, CDR2 FNYEAQ. The CDR3 protein is CASSRTGFNTEAFF. In DNA form, the CDR3 reads TGTGCCAGCAGCCGTACAGGGTTTAACACTGAAGCTTTCTTT.

The V and J genes are TRBV28 and TRBJ2-7; D possibly corresponds to TRBD1 (6 bases). The length of the CDR3 is 14 residues. Germline V gene data show CDR1 as MDHEN and CDR2 as SYDVKM. Trimming cost V 5 bases and J 2 bases, with 13 bases left between them. The CDR3 spells CASSGWGQAYEQYF. The CDR3 coding sequence is TGTGCCAGCAGTGGATGGGGACAAGCCTACGAGCAGTACTTC.

The chain links TRBV7-6 to TRBJ1-2; D perhaps matches TRBD1 (5 bases). Germline V gene data show CDR1 as SGHVS and CDR2 as FNYEAQ. This CDR3 contains 15 residues. V dropped 5 bases and J dropped 2 bases, with 15 bases sitting between them. DNA for the CDR3: TGTGCCAGCAGCCCTGGCCTGGGGGAGAACTATGGCTACACCTTC. Its protein product is CASSPGLGENYGYTF. Full variable domain (outside the CDR3, taken from reference TRBV7-6 and TRBJ1-2): GAGVSQSPRYKVTKRGQDVALRCDPISGHVSLYWYRQALGQGPEFLTYFNYEAQQDKSGLPNDRFSAERPEGSISTLTIQRTEQRDSAMYRCASSPGLGENYGYTFGSGTRLTVV.

This rearrangement joins TRBV7-3 to TRBJ1-6, with D unclear. The CDR3 spans 14 residues. Trimming removed 2 bases from V and 7 bases from J, with 9 bases in between. CDR1 SGHTA and CDR2 FQGTGA come from the germline V gene. The CDR3 DNA follows: TGTGCCAGCAGCTTACTGGACGCAAATTCACCCCTCCACTTT. Protein product: CASSLLDANSPLHF.

The chain is built from TRBV7-3 and TRBJ2-7, with D uncertain. The germline V gene encodes CDR1 SGHTA and CDR2 FQGTGA. The CDR3 length is 13 residues. V was shortened by 3 bases and J by 4 bases, with 10 bases between the two germline ends. CDR3 protein: CASSFSQRYEQYV. The DNA for the CDR3 is TGTGCCAGCAGCTTTAGTCAGCGATACGAGCAGTACGTC.

The chain carries TRBV28 and TRBJ1-5; 7 nucleotides match TRBD1. The CDR3 consists of 16 residues. The germline V gene encodes CDR1 MDHEN and CDR2 SYDVKM. With V trimmed by 6 bases and J by 4 bases, 12 bases remained unmatched. The CDR3 DNA reads as TGTGCCAGCAGCCACCTTGACAGGGAAAAGAATCAGCCCCAGCATTTT. This codes for CASSHLDREKNQPQHF.

The chain couples TRBV13 to TRBJ1-2, with 7 bases identical to TRBD1. The CDR3 runs to 12 residues. J gave up 8 bases and V 5 bases, and 5 bases lay outside the gene matches. Germline V gives CDR1 PRHDT, CDR2 FYEKMQ (reference sequence). CDR3 in DNA: TGTGCCAGCAGCACCGGACAGGTCGGCTACACCTTC. It codes for CASSTGQVGYTF.

V and J are TRBV5-6 and TRBJ2-7; tentatively, D is TRBD1 (6 bases). Per the germline V gene, CDR1 is SGHDT and CDR2 is YYEEEE. V was clipped by 1 base and J by 2 bases, with 10 bases between them. The CDR3 consists of 14 residues. Here the CDR3 DNA reads TGTGCCAGCAGCTTGCAGGGGCTAACCTACGAGCAGTACGTC. Protein product: CASSLQGLTYEQYV.

CDR3 sequence (DNA): TGTGCCAGCAGCCACCCAAGAGTAGGAGGAAAGAATGAAAAACTGTTTTTT. This encodes CASSHPRVGGKNEKLFF. The V call is TRBV3-1 (or the pseudogene TRBV3-2), the J call TRBJ1-4; D unresolved. CDR1 and CDR2 from the germline V gene are LGHDT and YNNKEL (reference sequence). The CDR3 covers 17 residues. The germline V and J ends were trimmed by 3 bases and 5 bases, with 19 bases remaining between them.

This clone has just one count. The V call is TRBV11-2, the J call TRBJ1-1, with TRBD1 matching 10 bases. The CDR3 totals 16 residues. J was trimmed by 4 bases and V by 0 bases; bases with no gene match: 5. CDR1 is SGHAT, CDR2 FQNNGV, per germline. The CDR3 nucleotides read TGTGCCAGCAGCTTAGATTCCGGGACAGGGGTCACTGAAGCTTTCTTT. It translates to CASSLDSGTGVTEAFF.

This clone was picked up one time. The chain carries TRBV15 and TRBJ1-2; the D gene is possibly TRBD1 (5 bases). Trimming shortened V by 0 bases and J by 13 bases, and 24 bases separated the two germline ends. This CDR3 contains 16 residues. Looked up from germline, CDR1 is LNHNV and CDR2 is YYDKDF (reference sequence). CDR3 in DNA: TGTGCCACCAGCAGAGATTCTCAGATAACAGGAACCTATTCCACCTTC. Protein: CATSRDSQITGTYSTF.

The chain recombines TRBV5-1 with TRBJ2-3, with D perhaps being TRBD1 or TRBD2 (6 bases each). Trimming cost V 0 bases and J 5 bases, with 19 bases left between them. Germline loops: CDR1 SGHRS, CDR2 YFSETQ. The CDR3 has 17 amino acids. The CDR3: CASSLGTGTPGVDTQYF. The CDR3 DNA follows: TGCGCCAGCAGCTTGGGTACCGGGACACCGGGGGTAGATACGCAGTATTTT.

Written as DNA, the CDR3 is TGTGCCACCGGGACTCGCCCCTACAACTATGGCTACACCTTC. Protein sequence: CATGTRPYNYGYTF. The chain combines TRBV24-1 with TRBJ1-2; perhaps TRBD1 as D (5 bases). The CDR3 has 14 residues. Germline V gene sequence: CDR1 KGHDR, CDR2 SFDVKD. The V gene lost 9 bases and the J gene lost 2 bases, with 15 bases spanning the gap.

V gene TRBV5-6 combines with J gene TRBJ1-1; D call uncertain. The CDR3 is 15 amino acids. CDR1 SGHDT and CDR2 YYEEEE come from the germline V gene. The V end lost 4 bases, the J end lost 0 bases, and 13 bases lay between the germline ends. This CDR3 is CASSVRTGMNTEAFF. Written as DNA, the CDR3 is TGTGCCAGCAGCGTCCGTACGGGCATGAACACTGAAGCTTTCTTT.

V and J are TRBV5-8 and TRBJ1-5; possibly TRBD1 for D (5 bases). V was trimmed by 4 bases and J by 5 bases, leaving 16 bases between them. The CDR3 sequence is 15 residues long. CDR1 SGHTS and CDR2 YDEGEE come from the germline V gene. The CDR3 sequence is CASSGGTSTYQPQHF. The CDR3 DNA reads TGTGCCAGCAGCGGAGGGACTTCAACCTATCAGCCCCAGCATTTT.

The J gene is TRBJ1-6, the V gene TRBV12-5, with TRBD1 identical over 7 bases. Per the germline V gene, CDR1 is LGHNT and CDR2 is FRNRAP. The V segment lost 6 bases and the J segment 8 bases; nucleotides outside the gene matches: 7. This CDR3 spans 14 amino acids. The CDR3 region has the DNA TGTGCTAGTGGAGCGGGACAGCTTGATTCACCCCTCCACTTT. Translation gives CASGAGQLDSPLHF.

The chain is built from TRBV29-1 and TRBJ2-2; 7 nucleotides agree with TRBD1. Germline trimming cut 8 bases from V and 3 bases from J; bases unmatched to any gene: 12. This CDR3 contains 15 residues. The germline V gene has CDR1 SQVTM and CDR2 ANQGSEA. In nucleotides, the CDR3 is TGCAGCATAGGTACAGGGGCCTCCTACACCGGGGAGCTGTTTTTT. Residues: CSIGTGASYTGELFF.

The chain uses TRBV3-1 (or the pseudogene TRBV3-2) and TRBJ2-3; 7 bases fit TRBD1. CDR3 length equals 15 residues. Germline lookup yields CDR1 LGHDT and CDR2 YNNKEL (reference sequence). The trim removed 1 base at V and 4 bases at J, leaving 5 bases unmatched. CDR3 amino acids: CASSQGTGHSDTQYF. The DNA for the CDR3 is TGTGCCAGCAGCCAAGGGACAGGCCATTCAGATACGCAGTATTTT.

This chain joins TRBV19 and TRBJ1-5, with a possible D match to TRBD1 (6 bases). Germline V gene data show CDR1 as LNHDA and CDR2 as SQIVND (reference sequence). CDR3 length: 16 residues. Trimming cost V 4 bases and J 3 bases, with 16 bases left between them. The CDR3 coding sequence is TGTGCCAGTAGTAGAATGACAGGAGGGTACAATCAGCCCCAGCATTTT. Amino acid sequence: CASSRMTGGYNQPQHF.

The J gene is TRBJ1-6, the V gene TRBV28, with 7 bases matching TRBD1. This CDR3 spans 15 amino acids. Trimming took 2 bases from V and 7 from J; bases not matched to a gene: 5. Germline CDR1 reads MDHEN; CDR2 reads SYDVKM. The CDR3 loop reads CASSLAPGGNSPLHF. The CDR3 bases are TGTGCCAGCAGTTTAGCCCCAGGGGGGAATTCACCCCTCCACTTT. The whole variable domain, filled in from reference TRBV28 and TRBJ1-6, reads DVKVTQSSRYLVKRTGEKVFLECVQDMDHENMFWYRQDPGLGLRLIYFSYDVKMKEKGDIPEGYSVSREKKERFSLILESASTNQTSMYLCASSLAPGGNSPLHFGNGTRLTVT.